This passage covers 5 T cell receptor beta chains from one sample sequenced in a study of blood T cell repertoires in COVID-19. Profiling relied on immunoSEQ multiplex PCR, and the TCRdb table lists in-frame clones only, not all of them. The sample records some 87,000 clones, around four fifths being singletons. The specimen sequenced was peripheral blood. The source of these receptors is a human donor in a cohort sampled during active COVID-19.

This clone was seen a few times. CDR3 coding DNA: TGTGCCAGCAGCCCCGGACTAGCGGGAGGGGCAGATACGCAGTATTTT. Translation gives CASSPGLAGGADTQYF. This chain connects TRBV7-9 to TRBJ2-3; 15 bases map to TRBD2. CDR1 and CDR2 from the germline V gene are SEHNR and FQNEAQ (reference sequence). The CDR3 contains 16 residues. Unmatched junction bases numbered 4, after V lost 5 bases and J lost 4 bases.

This clone was seen at least ten times. V gene TRBV2 combines with J gene TRBJ1-1; 8 nucleotides align to TRBD1. CDR1 and CDR2 from the germline V gene are SNHLY and FYNNEI. The CDR3 extends over 13 amino acids. With V trimmed by 5 bases and J by 9 bases, 8 bases remained unmatched. In nucleotides, the CDR3 is TGTGCCAGCAGTCCCGACAGGGGAGGAAAAGCTTTCTTT. Protein: CASSPDRGGKAFF.

This clone was seen more than once but under ten times. The V and J genes are TRBV5-4 and TRBJ2-5; TRBD2 matches at 7 bases. CDR1 is SGHNT, CDR2 YYREEE, per germline (reference sequence). CDR3 length: 15 amino acids. J lost 3 bases, V lost 4 bases, and 9 bases had no gene match. CDR3 nucleotides: TGTGCCAGCAGCCGGAGCGGGGCCAGGGAAGAGACCCAGTACTTC. As protein: CASSRSGAREETQYF. Full variable domain (rest looked up from reference TRBV5-4 and TRBJ2-5): ETGVTQSPTHLIKTRGQQVTLRCSSQSGHNTVSWYQQALGQGPQFIFQYYREEENGRGNFPPRFSGLQFPNYSSELNVNALELDDSALYLCASSRSGAREETQYFGPGTRLLVL.

The rearrangement links TRBV21-1 to TRBJ2-7; TRBD2, the table's D call, was not compared with the DNA. TRBV21-1 is a known pseudogene. The CDR3 is 14 residues long. The CDR3 DNA follows: TGTGCCAGCAGCAGATCGGGACTTTATTACGAGCAGTACTTC. It codes for CASSRSGLYYEQYF.

J is TRBJ2-5 and V is TRBV3-1 (or the pseudogene TRBV3-2); D remains unclear. Germline CDR1 and CDR2: LGHDT and YNNKEL (reference sequence). This CDR3 region has 16 residues. The germline V and J ends were trimmed by 4 bases and 1 base, with 16 bases remaining between them. The DNA of the CDR3 is TGTGCCAGCAGCCGCCAACCAGTGCCAATCCAAGAGACCCAGTACTTC. As protein: CASSRQPVPIQETQYF.